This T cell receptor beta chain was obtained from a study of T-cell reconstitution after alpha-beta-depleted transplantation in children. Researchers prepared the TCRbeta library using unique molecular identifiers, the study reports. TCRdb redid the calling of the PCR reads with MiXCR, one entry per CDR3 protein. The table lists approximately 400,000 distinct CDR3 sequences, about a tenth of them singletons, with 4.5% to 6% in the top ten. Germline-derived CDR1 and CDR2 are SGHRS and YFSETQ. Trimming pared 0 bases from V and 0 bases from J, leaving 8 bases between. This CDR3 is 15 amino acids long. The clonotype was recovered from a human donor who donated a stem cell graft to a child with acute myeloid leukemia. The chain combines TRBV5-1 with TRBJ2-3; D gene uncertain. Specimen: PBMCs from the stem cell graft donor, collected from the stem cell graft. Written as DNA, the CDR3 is TGCGCCAGCAGCTTGGGCTGGGGAAGCACAGATACGCAGTATTTT. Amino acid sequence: CASSLGWGSTDTQYF.